This record covers a single T cell receptor (beta chain). This sample was included in a study of blood T cell repertoires in COVID-19. This table comes from immunoSEQ multiplex PCR, and its TCRdb copy is limited to in-frame clones, with some not included. The sample has 200,000 or so clones; approximately 84% are singletons. CDR1 LGHNA and CDR2 YNFKEQ come from the germline V gene. CDR3 length equals 13 residues. Trimming stripped 3 bases from V and 7 bases from J, with 12 bases between. The sequencing sample was made of PBMCs or T cells enriched from blood (not recorded which). The chain links TRBV4-2 to TRBJ1-2; the D gene is possibly TRBD1 (5 bases). This TCR was sampled from a man aged 60 to 69 who had recovered from COVID-19. The CDR3 reads CASSQGQGRGYTF. The CDR3 bases are TGTGCCAGCAGCCAGGGGCAGGGCCGTGGCTACACCTTC.